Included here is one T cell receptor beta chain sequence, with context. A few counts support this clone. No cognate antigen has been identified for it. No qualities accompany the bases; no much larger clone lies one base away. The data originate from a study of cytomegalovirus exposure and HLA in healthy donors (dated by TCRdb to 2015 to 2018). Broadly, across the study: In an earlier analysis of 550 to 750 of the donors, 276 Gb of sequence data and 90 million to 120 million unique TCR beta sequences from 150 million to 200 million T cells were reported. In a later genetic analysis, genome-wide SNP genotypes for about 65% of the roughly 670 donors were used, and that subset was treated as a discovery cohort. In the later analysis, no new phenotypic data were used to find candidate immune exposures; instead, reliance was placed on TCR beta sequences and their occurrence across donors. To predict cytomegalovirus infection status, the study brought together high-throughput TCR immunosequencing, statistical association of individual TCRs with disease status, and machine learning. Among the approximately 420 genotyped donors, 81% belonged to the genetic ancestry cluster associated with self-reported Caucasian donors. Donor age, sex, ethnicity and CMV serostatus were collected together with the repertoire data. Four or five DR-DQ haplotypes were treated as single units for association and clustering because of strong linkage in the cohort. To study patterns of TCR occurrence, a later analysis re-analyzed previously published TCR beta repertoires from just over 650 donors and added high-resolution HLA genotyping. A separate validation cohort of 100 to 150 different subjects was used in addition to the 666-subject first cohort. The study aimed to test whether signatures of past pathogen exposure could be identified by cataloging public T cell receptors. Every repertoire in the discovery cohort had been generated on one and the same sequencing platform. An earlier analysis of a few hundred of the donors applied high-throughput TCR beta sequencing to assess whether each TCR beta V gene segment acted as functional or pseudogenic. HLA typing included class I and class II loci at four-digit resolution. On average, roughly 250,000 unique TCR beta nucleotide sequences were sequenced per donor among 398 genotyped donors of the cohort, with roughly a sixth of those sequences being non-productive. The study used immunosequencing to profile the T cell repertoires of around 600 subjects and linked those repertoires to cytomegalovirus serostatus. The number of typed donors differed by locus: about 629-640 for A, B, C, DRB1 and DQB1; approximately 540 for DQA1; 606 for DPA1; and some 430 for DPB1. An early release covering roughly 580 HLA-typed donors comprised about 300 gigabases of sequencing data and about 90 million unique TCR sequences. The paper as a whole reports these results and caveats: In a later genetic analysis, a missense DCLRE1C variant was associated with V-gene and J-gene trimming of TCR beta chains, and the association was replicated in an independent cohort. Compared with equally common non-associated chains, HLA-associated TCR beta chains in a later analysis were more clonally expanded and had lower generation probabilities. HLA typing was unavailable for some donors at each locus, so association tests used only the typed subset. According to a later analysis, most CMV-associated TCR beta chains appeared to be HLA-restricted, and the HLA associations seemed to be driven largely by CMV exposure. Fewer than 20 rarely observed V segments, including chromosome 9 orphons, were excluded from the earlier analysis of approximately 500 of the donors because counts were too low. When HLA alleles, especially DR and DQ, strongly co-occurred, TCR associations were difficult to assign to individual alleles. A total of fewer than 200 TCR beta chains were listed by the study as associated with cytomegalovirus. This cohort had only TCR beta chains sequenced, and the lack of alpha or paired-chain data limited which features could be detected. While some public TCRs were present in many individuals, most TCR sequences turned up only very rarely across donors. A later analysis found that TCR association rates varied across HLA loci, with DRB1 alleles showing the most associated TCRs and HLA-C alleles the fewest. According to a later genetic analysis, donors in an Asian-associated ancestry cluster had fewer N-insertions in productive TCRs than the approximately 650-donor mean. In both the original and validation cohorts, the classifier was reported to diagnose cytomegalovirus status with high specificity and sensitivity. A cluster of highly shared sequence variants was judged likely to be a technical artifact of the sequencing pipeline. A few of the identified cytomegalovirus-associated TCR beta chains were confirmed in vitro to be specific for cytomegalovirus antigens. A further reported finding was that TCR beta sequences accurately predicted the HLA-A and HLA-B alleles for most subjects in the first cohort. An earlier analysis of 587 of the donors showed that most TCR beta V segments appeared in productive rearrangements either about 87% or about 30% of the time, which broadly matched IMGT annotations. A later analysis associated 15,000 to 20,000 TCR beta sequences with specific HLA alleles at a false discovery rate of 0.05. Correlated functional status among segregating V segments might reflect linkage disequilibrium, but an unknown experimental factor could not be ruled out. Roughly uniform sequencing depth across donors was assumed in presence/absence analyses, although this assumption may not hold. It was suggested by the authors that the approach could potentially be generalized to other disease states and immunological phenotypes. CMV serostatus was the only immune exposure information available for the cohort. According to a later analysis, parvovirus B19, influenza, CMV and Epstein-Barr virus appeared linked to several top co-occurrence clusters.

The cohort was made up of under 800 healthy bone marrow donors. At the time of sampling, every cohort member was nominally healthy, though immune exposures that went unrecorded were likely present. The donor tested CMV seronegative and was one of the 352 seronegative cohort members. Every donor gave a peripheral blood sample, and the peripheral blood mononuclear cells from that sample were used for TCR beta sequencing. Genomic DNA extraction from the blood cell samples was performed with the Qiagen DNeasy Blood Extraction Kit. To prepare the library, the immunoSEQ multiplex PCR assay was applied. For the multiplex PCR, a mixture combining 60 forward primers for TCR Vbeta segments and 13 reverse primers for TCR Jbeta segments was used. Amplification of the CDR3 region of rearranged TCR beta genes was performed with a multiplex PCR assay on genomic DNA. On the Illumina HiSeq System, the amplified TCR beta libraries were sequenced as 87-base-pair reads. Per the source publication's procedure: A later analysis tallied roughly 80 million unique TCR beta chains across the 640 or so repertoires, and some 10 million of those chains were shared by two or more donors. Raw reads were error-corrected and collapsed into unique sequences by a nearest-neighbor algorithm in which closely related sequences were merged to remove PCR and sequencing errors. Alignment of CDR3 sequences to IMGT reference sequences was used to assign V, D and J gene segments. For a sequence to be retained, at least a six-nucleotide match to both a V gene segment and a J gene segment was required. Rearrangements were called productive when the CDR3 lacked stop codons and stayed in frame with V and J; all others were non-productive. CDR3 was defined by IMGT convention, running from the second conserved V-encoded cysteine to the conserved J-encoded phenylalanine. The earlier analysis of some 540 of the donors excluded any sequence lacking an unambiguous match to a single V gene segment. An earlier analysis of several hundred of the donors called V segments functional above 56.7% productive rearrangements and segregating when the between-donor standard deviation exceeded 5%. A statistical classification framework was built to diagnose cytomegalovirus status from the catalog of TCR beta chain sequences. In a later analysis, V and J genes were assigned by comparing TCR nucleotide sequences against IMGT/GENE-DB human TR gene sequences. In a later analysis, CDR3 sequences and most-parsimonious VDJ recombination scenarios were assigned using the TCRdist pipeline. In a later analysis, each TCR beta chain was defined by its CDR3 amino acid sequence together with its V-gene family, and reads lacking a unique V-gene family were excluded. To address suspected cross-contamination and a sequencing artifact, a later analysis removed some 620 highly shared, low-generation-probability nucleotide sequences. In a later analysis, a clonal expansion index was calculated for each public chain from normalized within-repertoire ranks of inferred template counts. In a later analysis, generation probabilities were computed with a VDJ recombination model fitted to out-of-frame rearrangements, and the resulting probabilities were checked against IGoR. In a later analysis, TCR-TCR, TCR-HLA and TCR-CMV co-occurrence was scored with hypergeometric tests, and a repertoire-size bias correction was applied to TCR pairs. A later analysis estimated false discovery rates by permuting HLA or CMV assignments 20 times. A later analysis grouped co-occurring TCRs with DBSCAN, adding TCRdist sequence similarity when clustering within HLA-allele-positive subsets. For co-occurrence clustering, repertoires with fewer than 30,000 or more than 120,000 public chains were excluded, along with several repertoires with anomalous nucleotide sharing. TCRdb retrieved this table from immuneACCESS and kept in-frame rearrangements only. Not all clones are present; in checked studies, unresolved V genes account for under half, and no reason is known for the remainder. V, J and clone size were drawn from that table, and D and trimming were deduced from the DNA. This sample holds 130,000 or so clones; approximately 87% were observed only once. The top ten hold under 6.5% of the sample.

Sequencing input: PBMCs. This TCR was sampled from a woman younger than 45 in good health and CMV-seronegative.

The nucleotides are TGTGCCAGCGGCCAGTGGGGGGGTAATTCACCCCTCCACTTT. The encoded protein is CASGQWGGNSPLHF. In this chain, TRBV5-6 is recombined with TRBJ1-6, with TRBD1 as a weak D call on 5 bases. The germline V gene specifies SGHDT as CDR1 and YYEEEE as CDR2. Deletion took 7 bases off V and 6 bases off J, with a span of 14 bases between the germline ends. From the cysteine through the phenylalanine, the CDR3 covers 14 amino acids. The entry retains the CDR3 DNA only, 42 bases that are in frame from base 1.